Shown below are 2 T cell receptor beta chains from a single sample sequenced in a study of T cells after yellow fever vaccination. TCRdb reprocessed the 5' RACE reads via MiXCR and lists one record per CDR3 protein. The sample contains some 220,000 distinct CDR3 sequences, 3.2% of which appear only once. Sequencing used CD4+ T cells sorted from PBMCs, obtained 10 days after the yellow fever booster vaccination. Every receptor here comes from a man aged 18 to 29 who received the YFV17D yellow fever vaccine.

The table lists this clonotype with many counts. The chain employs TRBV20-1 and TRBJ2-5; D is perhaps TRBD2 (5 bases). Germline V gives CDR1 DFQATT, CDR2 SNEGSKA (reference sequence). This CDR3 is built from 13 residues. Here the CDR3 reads CSLAPRVQETQYF. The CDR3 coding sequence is TGCAGCCTAGCTCCCCGCGTCCAAGAGACCCAGTACTTC.

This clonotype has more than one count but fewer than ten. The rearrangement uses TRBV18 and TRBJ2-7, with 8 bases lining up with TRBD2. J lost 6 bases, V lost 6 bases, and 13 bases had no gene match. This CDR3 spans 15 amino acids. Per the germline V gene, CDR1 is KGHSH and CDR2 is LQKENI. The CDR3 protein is CASSQDSTGGGEQYV. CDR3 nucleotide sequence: TGTGCCAGCTCCCAGGACAGTACGGGAGGGGGCGAGCAGTACGTC.